Shown below are 30 T cell receptor beta chains from a single sample sequenced in a study of HIV-infected children after antiretroviral therapy interruption. The TCR library was built from RNA with a 3' RACE protocol and unique molecular identifiers. MiXCR, run by TCRdb on the 3' RACE reads, gives a single entry per CDR3 protein. In the table there are fewer than 100,000 distinct CDR3 sequences, less than 7% of which are singletons. Treatment noted: PENTA 11 planned treatment interruption arm or continuous ART arm. The sample consisted of CD45RA+ CD4+ T cells from PBMCs, pooled from several time points, taken from a donor given antiretroviral therapy, either interrupted or continuous. This sample's subset: naive CD4+ CD45RA+ CD45RO- T cells. The receptors shown here come from a pool of human donors with HIV.

The table lists this clonotype with many counts. The chain employs TRBV6-5 and TRBJ2-1, with 9 bases fitting TRBD2. CDR1 is MNHEY, CDR2 SVGAGI, per germline. The CDR3 is made up of 15 amino acids. V shed 8 bases, J shed 5 bases, and the junction held 10 bases outside the gene matches. CDR3 DNA sequence: TGTGCCAGCGGATCTTCGGCTAGCGGGAACAATGAGCAGTTCTTC. Protein product: CASGSSASGNNEQFF.

This clonotype appeared many times. This rearrangement joins TRBV29-1 to TRBJ1-1; D uncertain. Trimming took off 0 bases at V and 1 base at J, with 9 bases between the two ends. This CDR3 is 14 amino acids long. From germline, CDR1 is SQVTM and CDR2 ANQGSEA. The CDR3 nucleotides are TGCAGCGTTGAAGATCGGCTTTGGAACACTGAAGCTTTCTTT. It is translated as CSVEDRLWNTEAFF.

In this sample, this clonotype turned up many times. J is TRBJ2-1 and V is TRBV11-2; 8 bases match TRBD2. The CDR3 is 14 residues long. The V gene's germline CDR1 is SGHAT and CDR2 FQNNGV. V shed 5 bases and J 2 bases; nucleotides not matched to a gene: 2. DNA of the CDR3: TGTGCCAGCAGCCCGGGACTAGCCTACAATGAGCAGTTCTTC. Its protein is CASSPGLAYNEQFF.

V is TRBV12-3 or TRBV12-4 and J is TRBJ1-5; 8 bases agree with TRBD1. The length of the CDR3 is 12 residues. Trimming at V came to 6 bases and at J to 7 bases, leaving 2 bases not matched to a gene. CDR3 residues: CASSDRGQPQHF. CDR3 bases: TGTGCCAGCAGCGACAGGGGCCAGCCCCAGCATTTT.

There are many counts of this clonotype. The genes are TRBV20-1 and TRBJ2-7, with unresolved D. Germline CDR1 reads DFQATT; CDR2 reads SNEGSKA (reference sequence). V was pared by 3 bases and J by 6 bases, with 6 bases between. The CDR3 is 10 residues long. The CDR3 nucleotides are TGCAGTGCTAGGTCTCGCGAGCAGTACTTC. It translates to CSARSREQYF.

This clonotype came up many times. V is TRBV25-1 and J is TRBJ2-7; perhaps D is TRBD1 or TRBD2 (5 bases each). The V end lost 6 bases, the J end lost 3 bases, and 15 bases lay between the germline ends. The germline V gene encodes CDR1 MGHDK and CDR2 SYGVNS. The CDR3 is made up of 14 amino acids. CDR3 DNA sequence: TGTGCCAGCAGACTACCCGGGACGTTCTACGAGCAGTACTTC. Protein product: CASRLPGTFYEQYF.

This clonotype was counted ten times or more. This chain links TRBV12-3 or TRBV12-4 with TRBJ2-1, with D perhaps TRBD2 (6 bases). V was clipped by 5 bases and J by 6 bases, with 17 bases between them. The CDR3 totals 15 residues. Written as DNA, the CDR3 is TGTGCCAGCAGTCTCGAGCGGGTGCCATCCAATGAGCAGTTCTTC. Its translation: CASSLERVPSNEQFF.

This clonotype was counted at least ten times. Here the CDR3 DNA reads TGTGCCAGTAGTCCTACGGACTTCTACAATGAGCAGTTCTTC. Translating gives CASSPTDFYNEQFF. This chain joins TRBV19 and TRBJ2-1; perhaps TRBD2 as D (5 bases). The CDR3 consists of 14 residues. Trimming cost V 5 bases and J 3 bases, with 11 bases left between them. Germline V gives CDR1 LNHDA, CDR2 SQIVND (reference sequence).

The sample holds many counts of this clonotype. This chain uses TRBV27 with TRBJ1-5; D gene uncertain. V was trimmed by 3 bases and J by 7 bases, leaving 13 bases between them. Per the germline V gene, CDR1 is MNHEY and CDR2 is SMNVEV (reference sequence). The CDR3 totals 14 residues. In DNA form, the CDR3 reads TGTGCCAGCAGTTTCGGTGGGGTAGGCCAGCCCCAGCATTTT. This gives the protein CASSFGGVGQPQHF.

This clonotype appeared many times. V is TRBV5-1 and J is TRBJ2-5; D remains ambiguous. V was shortened by 2 bases and J by 2 bases, with 10 bases between the two germline ends. CDR1 and CDR2 from the germline V gene are SGHRS and YFSETQ. The CDR3 is 14 amino acids. The CDR3 loop reads CASSLRTGQETQYF. CDR3 DNA: TGCGCCAGCAGCTTACGGACGGGTCAAGAGACCCAGTACTTC.

V gene TRBV4-1 combines with J gene TRBJ2-1; TRBD2 might be the D (7 bases). Germline-derived CDR1 and CDR2 are MGHRA and YSYEKL. The CDR3 is 16 residues long. V was pared by 0 bases and J by 2 bases, with 11 bases between. The CDR3 nucleotides read TGCGCCAGCAGCCAAGATTGGGGGGGGCCCTACAATGAGCAGTTCTTC. This encodes CASSQDWGGPYNEQFF.

Ten or more counts support this clonotype. The rearrangement links TRBV19 to TRBJ2-7; possibly TRBD1 or TRBD2 for D (5 bases each). The CDR3 loop spans 13 amino acids. With 7 bases removed from V and 5 bases from J, the gap between germline ends came to 15 bases. The V gene's germline CDR1 is LNHDA and CDR2 SQIVND (reference sequence). The CDR3 reads CASKDGDRNEQYF. In nucleotides, the CDR3 is TGTGCCAGTAAAGACGGGGACCGGAACGAGCAGTACTTC.

This clonotype was counted ten times or more. The DNA for the CDR3 is TGTGCCACCAGTGATAATGGACGGGAAGAGACCCAGTACTTC. Protein: CATSDNGREETQYF. The genes are TRBV24-1 and TRBJ2-5; D unresolved. Germline CDR1 KGHDR, CDR2 SFDVKD. V lost 3 bases and J 3 bases, leaving 10 bases between the germline ends. The CDR3 is 14 amino acids.

This clonotype was seen ten or more times. This chain joins TRBV24-1 and TRBJ2-3, with TRBD2 matching over 14 bases. Germline V CDR1 and CDR2: KGHDR, SFDVKD. The V and J ends lost 8 bases and 1 base, in that order; junction bases with no gene match: 13. The CDR3 length is 19 residues. CDR3 region: CATKKSGTSGSEGTDTQYF. In DNA, the CDR3 is TGTGCCACCAAGAAATCTGGGACTAGCGGGAGTGAGGGCACAGATACGCAGTATTTT.

This clonotype came up many times. The V call is TRBV28, the J call TRBJ1-5; D gene uncertain. Trimming pared 6 bases from V and 7 bases from J, leaving 19 bases between. The CDR3 sequence is 15 residues long. Germline assignment: CDR1 MDHEN and CDR2 SYDVKM. Here the CDR3 reads CASSPPRTMGQPQHF. The CDR3 nucleotides are TGTGCCAGCAGCCCCCCCAGGACGATGGGGCAGCCCCAGCATTTT. The full variable domain, with the rest looked up from reference TRBV28 and TRBJ1-5, is DVKVTQSSRYLVKRTGEKVFLECVQDMDHENMFWYRQDPGLGLRLIYFSYDVKMKEKGDIPEGYSVSREKKERFSLILESASTNQTSMYLCASSPPRTMGQPQHFGDGTRLSIL.

There are a few counts of this clonotype. The chain links TRBV6-5 to TRBJ2-7, with 14 bases identical to TRBD2. Germline CDR1 is MNHEY and CDR2 is SVGAGI. V lost 8 bases, J lost 2 bases, and 5 bases stayed unmatched. The CDR3 consists of 15 residues. The CDR3 DNA follows: TGTGCCAGCCAGGAGGGACTAGCGGGGGCCTACGAGCAGTACTTC. Its protein product is CASQEGLAGAYEQYF.

This clonotype has a count of ten or more. The chain has TRBV6-6 and TRBJ2-3, with 9 bases identical to TRBD1. CDR1 and CDR2 from the germline V gene are MNHNY and SVGAGI (reference sequence). The trim removed 6 bases at V and 3 bases at J, leaving 10 bases unmatched. The CDR3 is 16 residues long. CDR3 in amino acids: CASRPNRGRVTDTQYF. In DNA, the CDR3 is TGTGCCAGCAGGCCCAACAGGGGGCGGGTAACAGATACGCAGTATTTT.

This clonotype was observed a handful of times. This rearrangement joins TRBV4-1 to TRBJ1-2, with TRBD1 as a possible D gene (5 bases). Trimming pared 0 bases from V and 5 bases from J, leaving 10 bases between. CDR1 and CDR2 (germline): MGHRA, YSYEKL. CDR3 length: 14 residues. Here the CDR3 DNA reads TGCGCCAGCAGCCAAGATCCCGGGGGGTATGGCTACACCTTC. It specifies CASSQDPGGYGYTF.

The V and J genes are TRBV5-4 and TRBJ2-1; TRBD1 or TRBD2 may be the D gene (5 bases each). Germline-derived CDR1 and CDR2 are SGHNT and YYREEE (reference sequence). The ends were cut back, 2 bases at V and 1 base at J, with 13 bases in the middle. The CDR3 is 16 amino acids. CDR3 coding DNA: TGTGCCAGCAGCTTTCGTTCGGGACGATCCTACAATGAGCAGTTCTTC. It codes for CASSFRSGRSYNEQFF. Complete variable domain (other parts from reference TRBV5-4 and TRBJ2-1): ETGVTQSPTHLIKTRGQQVTLRCSSQSGHNTVSWYQQALGQGPQFIFQYYREEENGRGNFPPRFSGLQFPNYSSELNVNALELDDSALYLCASSFRSGRSYNEQFFGPGTRLTVL.

This clonotype has a count of ten or more. The V and J genes are TRBV19 and TRBJ1-1; 7 nucleotides match TRBD1. V trimming: 7 bases; J trimming: 5 bases; junction bases outside the gene matches: 13. Germline CDR1 is LNHDA and CDR2 is SQIVND (reference sequence). The CDR3 extends over 15 amino acids. The CDR3 is CASKEGASRLTEAFF. CDR3 nucleotide sequence: TGTGCCAGTAAGGAGGGGGCTTCACGGTTAACTGAAGCTTTCTTT.

This chain connects TRBV4-1 to TRBJ1-1; 10 nucleotides align to TRBD1. CDR3 length: 18 amino acids. The V gene's germline CDR1 is MGHRA and CDR2 YSYEKL. V shed 0 bases, J shed 6 bases, and the junction held 13 bases outside the gene matches. CDR3 in amino acids: CASSQDSPDRGRRAEAFF. The CDR3 nucleotides read TGCGCCAGCAGCCAAGATTCCCCCGACAGGGGGCGTCGGGCTGAAGCTTTCTTT.

The table lists this clonotype with many counts. The chain is built from TRBV20-1 and TRBJ2-1, with D perhaps TRBD1 (6 bases). V was trimmed by 1 base and J by 3 bases, leaving 19 bases between them. Germline CDR1 DFQATT, CDR2 SNEGSKA (reference sequence). The CDR3 spans 17 residues. CDR3 loop: CSARVRFGQGNYNEQFF. The DNA of the CDR3 is TGCAGTGCTAGAGTTAGGTTCGGGCAGGGGAACTACAATGAGCAGTTCTTC.

In this sample, this clonotype turned up many times. The chain couples TRBV24-1 to TRBJ2-2; 7 bases are shared with TRBD2. There are 17 residues in the CDR3. The ends lost 0 bases at V and 4 bases at J; junction bases unmatched: 7. Germline V gene sequence: CDR1 KGHDR, CDR2 SFDVKD. As DNA, the CDR3 is TGTGCCACCAGTGATTTGCGGCGCGGGAGCGTCACCGGGGAGCTGTTTTTT. Translated: CATSDLRRGSVTGELFF.

This clonotype occurred many times. The V gene is TRBV3-1, the J gene TRBJ1-1, with a tentative D call TRBD1 (6 bases). The CDR3 is 13 amino acids. The V gene's germline CDR1 is LGHDT and CDR2 YNNKEL (reference sequence). Between the trimmed V and J ends, which lost 3 bases and 10 bases, there was a span of 15 bases. The CDR3 DNA reads TGTGCCAGCAGCCAGGAAACAGGGAGAGGAGCTTTCTTT. Translated, it gives CASSQETGRGAFF.

Many counts were recorded for this clonotype. This rearrangement joins TRBV19 to TRBJ2-3; possibly TRBD2 for D (5 bases). The ends were cut back, 3 bases at V and 0 bases at J, with 7 bases in the middle. Germline V gene sequence: CDR1 LNHDA, CDR2 SQIVND (reference sequence). CDR3 size: 14 residues. The CDR3 loop reads CASSIRTSTDTQYF. In DNA, the CDR3 is TGTGCCAGTAGTATTCGGACTAGCACAGATACGCAGTATTTT.

This clonotype has at least ten counts. This chain joins TRBV11-2 and TRBJ2-6, with D possibly TRBD1 on 6 matching bases. Germline assignment: CDR1 SGHAT and CDR2 FQNNGV. Trimming took off 6 bases at V and 0 bases at J, with 21 bases between the two ends. The CDR3 loop spans 19 amino acids. The CDR3 sequence: CASSLTYRVVNSGANVLTF. Here the CDR3 DNA reads TGTGCCAGCAGTTTGACCTACAGGGTAGTGAACTCTGGGGCCAACGTCCTGACTTTC.

As concerns this clonotype: This may come from a read error, since a much larger clone is one base off. The chain links TRBV5-1 to TRBJ2-5, with D unresolved. The CDR3 extends over 14 amino acids. The ends were cut back, 0 bases at V and 9 bases at J, with 15 bases in the middle. Per germline, CDR1 SGHRS and CDR2 YFSETQ. DNA of the CDR3: TGCGCCAGCAGCTTGGAAAGGGCAACGGAGTCCCAGTACTTC. Protein product: CASSLERATESQYF.

To note about this clonotype: This may arise from a read error, as a much more abundant clone is one base away. This sequence joins TRBV7-3 and TRBJ2-7; weak D call: TRBD1 (5 bases). Germline lookup yields CDR1 SGHTA and CDR2 FQGTGA. V was trimmed by 1 base and J by 1 base, leaving 8 bases between them. The CDR3 contains 14 residues. CDR3 residues: CASSLMGQSYEQYF. Written as DNA, the CDR3 is TGTGCCAGCAGCTTAATGGGGCAGTCCTACGAGCAGTACTTC. Full variable domain (outside the CDR3, taken from reference TRBV7-3 and TRBJ2-7): GAGVSQTPSNKVTEKGKYVELRCDPISGHTALYWYRQSLGQGPEFLIYFQGTGAADDSGLPNDRFFAVRPEGSVSTLKIQRTERGDSAVYLCASSLMGQSYEQYFGPGTRLTVT.

This clonotype was counted ten times or more. The gene calls are TRBV7-6 and TRBJ2-1, with 8 positions matching TRBD2. J was trimmed by 7 bases and V by 3 bases; bases with no gene match: 8. The germline gives CDR1 SGHVS, CDR2 FNYEAQ. CDR3 size: 15 residues. The CDR3 DNA reads TGTGCCAGCAGCTTTAGCGGGGCCTTAGCGAATGAGCAGTTCTTC. The encoded protein is CASSFSGALANEQFF.

The rearrangement links TRBV5-1 to TRBJ1-2; tentative D call: TRBD1 (5 bases). Trimming removed 0 bases at V and 8 bases at J, with 17 bases between. This CDR3 comprises 15 residues. CDR1 is SGHRS, CDR2 YFSETQ, per germline. CDR3 sequence: CASSLAGKETGGYTF. As DNA, the CDR3 is TGCGCCAGCAGCTTGGCCGGGAAGGAAACAGGCGGCTACACCTTC.